The clone carrying this T cell receptor (beta chain) was seen only a few times. Its antigen is undetermined. These data come from a study of response to subunit inactivated influenza vaccine. Whole-study results and caveats: It was the authors' suggestion that each seasonal influenza vaccination recruits few new T cells.

This CDR3 has 13 residues. V lost 3 bases, J lost 4 bases, and 9 bases lay in between. One entry per CDR3 protein, called by TCRdb with MiXCR from the RT-PCR reads. The data hold 650,000 to 800,000 distinct CDR3 sequences, with under 20% observed a single time. This specimen was PBMCs from blood, taken about 5 days after vaccination. This chain links TRBV12-3 or TRBV12-4 with TRBJ1-2; no firm D call. The sequence was obtained from a man aged 45-65 years who received an inactivated influenza vaccine. The CDR3: CASSLVGLYGYTF. CDR3 nucleotide sequence: TGTGCCAGCAGTTTGGTCGGACTCTATGGCTACACCTTC.